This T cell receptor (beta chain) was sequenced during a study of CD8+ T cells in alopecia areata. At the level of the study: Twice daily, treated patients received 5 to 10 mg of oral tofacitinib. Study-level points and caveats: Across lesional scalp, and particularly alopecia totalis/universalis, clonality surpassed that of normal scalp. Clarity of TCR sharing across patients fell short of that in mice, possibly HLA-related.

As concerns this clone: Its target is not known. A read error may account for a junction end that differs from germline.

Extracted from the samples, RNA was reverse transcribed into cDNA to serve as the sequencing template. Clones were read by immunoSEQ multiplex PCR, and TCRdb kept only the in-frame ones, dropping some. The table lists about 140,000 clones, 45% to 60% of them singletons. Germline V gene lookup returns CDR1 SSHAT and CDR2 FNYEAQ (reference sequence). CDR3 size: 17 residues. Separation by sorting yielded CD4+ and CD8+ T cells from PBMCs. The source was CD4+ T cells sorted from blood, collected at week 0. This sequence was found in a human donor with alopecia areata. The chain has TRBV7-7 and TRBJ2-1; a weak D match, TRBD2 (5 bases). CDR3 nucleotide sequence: TGTGCTAGCAGCCAGCGGTCCGGGGTAGGGCCCTACAATGAGCAGTTCTTC. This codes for CASSQRSGVGPYNEQFF.